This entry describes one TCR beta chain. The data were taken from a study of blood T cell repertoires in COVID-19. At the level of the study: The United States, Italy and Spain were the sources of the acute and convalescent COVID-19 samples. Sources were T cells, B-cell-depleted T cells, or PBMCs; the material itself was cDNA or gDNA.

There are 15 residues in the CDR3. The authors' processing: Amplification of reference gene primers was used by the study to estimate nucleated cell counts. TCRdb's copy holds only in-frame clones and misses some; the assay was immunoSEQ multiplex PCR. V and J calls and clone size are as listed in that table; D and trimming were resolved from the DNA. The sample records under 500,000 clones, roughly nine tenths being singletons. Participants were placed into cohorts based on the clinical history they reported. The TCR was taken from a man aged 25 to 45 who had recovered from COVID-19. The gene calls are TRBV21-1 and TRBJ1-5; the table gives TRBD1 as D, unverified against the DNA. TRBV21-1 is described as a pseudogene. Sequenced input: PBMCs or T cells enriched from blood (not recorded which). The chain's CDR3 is CASSKALRGSQPQHF. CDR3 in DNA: TGTGCCAGCAGCAAAGCGCTTAGGGGTAGCCAGCCCCAGCATTTT.